The subject of this entry is one T cell receptor (beta chain). Its specificity is not known. This sample was included in a study of shared clonotypes between healthy human individuals. This table comes from immunoSEQ multiplex PCR, and its TCRdb copy is limited to in-frame clones, with some not included. The sample lists about 2.4 million clones, approximately 94% occurring once. Study-wide findings and caveats: The genetic and exposure-history diversity represented was limited by few donors.

Trimming pared 1 base from V and 0 bases from J, leaving 19 bases between. There are 18 residues in the CDR3. Germline assignment: CDR1 SGHTA and CDR2 FQGNSA. The specimen sequenced was naive CD4+ T cells sorted from blood. Subset here: CD45RA+ positively selected. This TCR derives from a man aged 18 to 35 in good health. The V call is TRBV7-2, the J call TRBJ2-7; D is possibly TRBD2 (7 bases). CDR3 in amino acids: CASSLDRGLRTSSYEQYF. The CDR3 DNA is TGTGCCAGCAGCTTAGATCGGGGGCTAAGGACTAGCTCCTACGAGCAGTACTTC. Filled out from reference TRBV7-2 and TRBJ2-7, the complete variable domain reads GAGVSQSPSNKVTEKGKDVELRCDPISGHTALYWYRQSLGQGLEFLIYFQGNSAPDKSGLPSDRFSAERTGGSVSTLTIQRTQQEDSAVYLCASSLDRGLRTSSYEQYFGPGTRLTVT.